This record concerns one T cell receptor beta chain sequence. Per the original data handling: Amplification of reference gene primers provided the estimated nucleated cell counts. Some clones are missing from TCRdb's copy, which holds only in-frame ones; the method was immunoSEQ multiplex PCR. The V and J calls and clone size were taken over from that table, and D and trimming were inferred from the DNA. The sample carries 200,000 to 250,000 clones, roughly 80% recorded once. The data were obtained in a study of blood T cell repertoires in COVID-19. Germline values: CDR1 KGHSH, CDR2 LQKENI. Trimming shortened V by 4 bases and J by 3 bases, and 16 bases separated the two germline ends. This CDR3 is 16 amino acids long.

This TCR came from an elderly woman with acute or convalescent COVID-19. V is TRBV18 and J is TRBJ2-1, with D tentatively TRBD2 (6 bases). Sequencing was performed on peripheral blood. The DNA for the CDR3 is TGTGCCAGCTCACTCCTTAGCGGATCGGTCTACAATGAGCAGTTCTTC. This sequence encodes CASSLLSGSVYNEQFF.